Presented here are 17 T cell receptor beta chains from one specimen sequenced in a study of blood T cell repertoires in COVID-19. The assay was immunoSEQ multiplex PCR, and TCRdb's table has in-frame clones only and misses some. The repertoire holds over 250,000 clones, with 90% as singletons. Sequenced: PBMCs or T cells enriched from blood (not recorded which). The receptors were gathered from a man between 60 and 70 years old who had recovered from COVID-19.

The rearrangement uses TRBV25-1 and TRBJ1-4; no clear D. V was cut by 3 bases and J by 8 bases, with 16 bases left in between. CDR1 and CDR2 (germline): MGHDK, SYGVNS. The CDR3 covers 15 residues. Here the CDR3 reads CASSELNTGDEKLFF. Written as DNA, the CDR3 is TGTGCCAGCAGTGAGTTAAACACCGGAGACGAAAAACTGTTTTTT.

V usage is TRBV13 and J usage is TRBJ2-1, with TRBD2 matching 12 bases. Germline V gene data show CDR1 as PRHDT and CDR2 as FYEKMQ (reference sequence). The J segment lost 0 bases and the V segment lost 5 bases, leaving 8 bases of the junction unmatched. This CDR3 spans 18 amino acids. The CDR3 DNA follows: TGTGCCAGCAGCGCGACGACTAGCGGGAGTACCTCCTACAATGAGCAGTTCTTC. It translates to CASSATTSGSTSYNEQFF.

The V gene is TRBV10-2, the J gene TRBJ2-1; maybe TRBD2 (6 bases). Germline V gene lookup returns CDR1 WSHSY and CDR2 SAAADI. CDR3 length: 15 residues. V was pared by 2 bases and J by 10 bases, with 18 bases between. The CDR3 spells CASSEPVEGPGEQFF. CDR3 nucleotides: TGCGCCAGCAGTGAGCCGGTGGAGGGACCAGGGGAGCAGTTCTTC.

In its sample, this clone was seen once. The gene calls are TRBV7-9 and TRBJ2-3, with a tentative D call TRBD1 (5 bases). V lost 0 bases and J lost 1, with 8 bases in between. Germline V gene sequence: CDR1 SEHNR, CDR2 FQNEAQ (reference sequence). This CDR3 has 15 amino acids. CDR3 protein: CASSLAGVGTDTQYF. As DNA, the CDR3 is TGTGCCAGCAGCTTAGCAGGGGTCGGCACAGATACGCAGTATTTT. Based on the CDR3 plus reference TRBV7-9 and TRBJ2-3, the full variable domain is DTGVSQNPRHKITKRGQNVTFRCDPISEHNRLYWYRQTLGQGPEFLTYFQNEAQLEKSRLLSDRFSAERPKGSFSTLEIQRTEQGDSAMYLCASSLAGVGTDTQYFGPGTRLTVL.

This chain joins TRBV27 and TRBJ2-1, with TRBD1 matching over 9 bases. The V segment lost 7 bases and the J segment 3 bases; nucleotides outside the gene matches: 7. Germline V gene sequence: CDR1 MNHEY, CDR2 SMNVEV (reference sequence). The CDR3 totals 15 residues. The CDR3 nucleotides are TGTGCCAGCAAGGCCGGGACAGGGTTCTACAATGAGCAGTTCTTC. Translation: CASKAGTGFYNEQFF.

The CDR3 nucleotides read TGTGCCAGCCGAGGAATGACAGGCCACGGGAATAATTCACCCCTCCACTTT. This sequence encodes CASRGMTGHGNNSPLHF. The rearrangement links TRBV3-1 (or the pseudogene TRBV3-2) to TRBJ1-6; D might be TRBD1 (6 bases). Trimming pared 8 bases from V and 5 bases from J, leaving 22 bases between. CDR1 is LGHDT, CDR2 YNNKEL, per germline (reference sequence). The CDR3 extends over 17 amino acids.

The V and J genes are TRBV5-1 and TRBJ2-1; D possibly corresponds to TRBD2 (5 bases). The germline V and J ends were trimmed by 4 bases and 7 bases, with 15 bases remaining between them. CDR1 SGHRS and CDR2 YFSETQ come from the germline V gene. The CDR3 has 14 residues. The CDR3 DNA reads TGCGCCAGCAGCAACGGCCCCACGGGGAATGAGCAGTTCTTC. This encodes CASSNGPTGNEQFF.

The chain uses TRBV27 and TRBJ1-5; 7 bases fit TRBD1. CDR3 size: 15 residues. V was clipped by 6 bases and J by 3 bases; unmatched bases: 8. Germline CDR1 MNHEY, CDR2 SMNVEV (reference sequence). The CDR3 loop reads CASRKDRASNQPQHF. CDR3 DNA: TGTGCCAGCAGGAAAGACAGGGCCTCCAATCAGCCCCAGCATTTT.

V is TRBV2 and J is TRBJ2-2; no clear D. The CDR3 totals 16 residues. V was pared by 7 bases and J by 0 bases, with 15 bases between. Germline assignment: CDR1 SNHLY and CDR2 FYNNEI. CDR3 protein: CASIEWAAPNTGELFF. The CDR3 region has the DNA TGTGCCAGCATAGAATGGGCAGCTCCGAACACCGGGGAGCTGTTTTTT.

The DNA of the CDR3 is TGTGCCAGCAGCGACCTAGCGGTCCCCTTCAAAGAGACCCAGTACTTC. Amino acid sequence: CASSDLAVPFKETQYF. The chain is built from TRBV5-4 and TRBJ2-5, with TRBD2 matching over 7 bases. In germline, CDR1 is SGHNT, CDR2 YYREEE (reference sequence). The V and J ends lost 4 bases and 3 bases, in that order; junction bases with no gene match: 12. This CDR3 contains 16 residues. The full variable domain, rest sourced from reference TRBV5-4 and TRBJ2-5, is ETGVTQSPTHLIKTRGQQVTLRCSSQSGHNTVSWYQQALGQGPQFIFQYYREEENGRGNFPPRFSGLQFPNYSSELNVNALELDDSALYLCASSDLAVPFKETQYFGPGTRLLVL.

This chain links TRBV4-2 with TRBJ1-5; perhaps TRBD1 as D (5 bases). This CDR3 spans 15 amino acids. The V end lost 0 bases, the J end lost 4 bases, and 10 bases lay between the germline ends. Germline loops: CDR1 LGHNA, CDR2 YNFKEQ. Here the CDR3 DNA reads TGTGCCAGCAGCCAAGATAGGGCAGGGAATCAGCCCCAGCATTTT. Encoded protein: CASSQDRAGNQPQHF.

The rearrangement links TRBV6-1 to TRBJ1-5; 9 bases match TRBD1. V was clipped by 3 bases and J by 2 bases; unmatched bases: 5. The CDR3 runs 16 residues. The germline CDR1 and CDR2 sequences are MNHNS and SASEGT. Here the CDR3 DNA reads TGTGCCAGCAGTGATCGAAGGACAGGGGGCAATCAGCCCCAGCATTTT. Encoded protein: CASSDRRTGGNQPQHF.

This chain joins TRBV4-1 and TRBJ2-2, with 10 positions matching TRBD2. V lost 1 base and J lost 7; bases outside the gene matches: 6. Germline V gene sequence: CDR1 MGHRA, CDR2 YSYEKL. CDR3 size: 16 residues. The CDR3 DNA is TGCGCCAGCAGCCAAGTTGCTAGCGGGGGATACGGGGAGCTGTTTTTT. It translates to CASSQVASGGYGELFF.

This chain links TRBV6-5 with TRBJ2-7; D perhaps matches TRBD2 (6 bases). Germline V gives CDR1 MNHEY, CDR2 SVGAGI. V shed 0 bases and J shed 5 bases, with 11 bases lying between them. The CDR3 sequence is 14 residues long. CDR3 sequence (DNA): TGTGCCAGCAGTTACTCGGGGGGAGCGGACGAGCAGTACTTC. This translates into CASSYSGGADEQYF.

This chain joins TRBV18 and TRBJ2-3; 8 positions match TRBD2. In germline, CDR1 is KGHSH, CDR2 LQKENI. This CDR3 comprises 15 residues. Trimming took 2 bases from V and 8 from J; bases not matched to a gene: 9. Written as DNA, the CDR3 is TGTGCCAGCTCACCAAGCCCCGGGACTAGGTTTACGCAGTATTTT. Protein sequence: CASSPSPGTRFTQYF.

The V and J genes are TRBV3-1 (or the pseudogene TRBV3-2) and TRBJ1-1; 9 bases agree with TRBD1. The CDR3 spans 14 residues. Germline CDR1 LGHDT, CDR2 YNNKEL (reference sequence). The V gene end was trimmed by 5 bases and the J gene end by 6 bases; junction bases not matched to a gene: 7. CDR3 amino acids: CASSNRDRVAEAFF. The CDR3 DNA is TGTGCCAGCAGCAACCGGGACAGGGTAGCTGAAGCTTTCTTT.

The chain uses TRBV3-1 (or the pseudogene TRBV3-2) and TRBJ2-1, with TRBD2 identical over 11 bases. Germline CDR1 reads LGHDT; CDR2 reads YNNKEL (reference sequence). V lost 5 bases and J lost 4; bases outside the gene matches: 7. This CDR3 spans 16 amino acids. CDR3 DNA sequence: TGTGCCAGCAGCGAACGACTAGCGGGGTTATACAATGAGCAGTTCTTC. Translating it yields CASSERLAGLYNEQFF.